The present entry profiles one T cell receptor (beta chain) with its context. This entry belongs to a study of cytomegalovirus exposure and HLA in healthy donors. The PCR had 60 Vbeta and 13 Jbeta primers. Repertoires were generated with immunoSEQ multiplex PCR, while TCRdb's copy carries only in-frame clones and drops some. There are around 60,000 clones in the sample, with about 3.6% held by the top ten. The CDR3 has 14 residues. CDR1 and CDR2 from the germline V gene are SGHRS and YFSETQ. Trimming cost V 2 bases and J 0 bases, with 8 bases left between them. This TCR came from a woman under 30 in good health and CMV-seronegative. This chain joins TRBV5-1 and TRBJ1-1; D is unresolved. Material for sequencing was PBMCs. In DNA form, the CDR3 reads TGCGCCAGCAGCTTTGCGGGGTTGAACACTGAAGCTTTCTTT. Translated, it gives CASSFAGLNTEAFF. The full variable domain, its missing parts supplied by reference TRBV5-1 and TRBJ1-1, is KAGVTQTPRYLIKTRGQQVTLSCSPISGHRSVSWYQQTPGQGLQFLFEYFSETQRNKGNFPGRFSGRQFSNSRSEMNVSTLELGDSALYLCASSFAGLNTEAFFGQGTRLTVV.